In its sample, the clone carrying this TCR beta chain was seen many times. No antigen is known for it. Germline V CDR1 and CDR2: SGHVS, FQNEAQ. This CDR3 spans 16 amino acids. V was shortened by 8 bases and J by 0 bases, with 16 bases between the two germline ends. The data originate from a study of type 1 regulatory T cells. Study results and caveats: Type 1 regulatory T cells had a more restricted TCR repertoire than non-type 1 regulatory T cells.

MiXCR was run by TCRdb on the reads, yielding one entry per CDR3 protein. The repertoire holds about 42,000 distinct CDR3 sequences, with over 9% as singletons. The rearrangement joins TRBV7-8 to TRBJ1-4; D is unclear. This receptor was identified in a human donor in good health. The specimen sequenced was cultured non-Tr1 T cells, either the whole culture or a sorted T cell fraction (not recorded which). CDR3 in DNA: TGTGCCAGCGGGGTTTTGGGCGTCGCAACTAATGAAAAACTGTTTTTT. It is translated as CASGVLGVATNEKLFF.